These 14 T cell receptor beta chains were sequenced from one sample in a study of cytomegalovirus exposure and HLA in healthy donors. The PCR contained 60 Vbeta and 13 Jbeta primers. The table came from immunoSEQ multiplex PCR; TCRdb's copy has only in-frame clones and leaves some out. Of 90,000 to 110,000 clones listed, roughly 80% are singletons. Sequenced input: PBMCs. The source of these receptors is a man aged 30 to 39 in good health and CMV-seropositive.

V gene TRBV15 combines with J gene TRBJ1-6; D is possibly TRBD1 (6 bases). The CDR3 runs to 13 residues. The V and J ends lost 5 bases and 8 bases respectively, with 10 bases between them. Looked up from germline, CDR1 is LNHNV and CDR2 is YYDKDF (reference sequence). The CDR3 is CATSGSGDSPLHF. Written as DNA, the CDR3 is TGTGCCACCAGCGGGTCAGGGGATTCACCCCTCCACTTT. Full variable domain (missing parts from reference TRBV15 and TRBJ1-6): DAMVIQNPRYQVTQFGKPVTLSCSQTLNHNVMYWYQQKSSQAPKLLFHYYDKDFNNEADTPDNFQSRRPNTSFCFLDIRSPGLGDTAMYLCATSGSGDSPLHFGNGTRLTVT.

This chain uses TRBV6-4 with TRBJ1-5; 7 bases map to TRBD1. The germline gives CDR1 MRHNA, CDR2 SNTAGT. The CDR3 contains 14 residues. J lost 6 bases, V lost 5 bases, and 7 bases had no gene match. The CDR3: CASSPTGESQPQHF. CDR3 DNA sequence: TGTGCCAGCAGTCCAACAGGGGAGAGTCAGCCCCAGCATTTT.

This sequence joins TRBV4-1 and TRBJ2-3; 8 bases are a match to TRBD2. From germline, CDR1 is MGHRA and CDR2 YSYEKL. V shed 2 bases and J 0 bases; nucleotides not matched to a gene: 4. The CDR3 length is 16 residues. The CDR3 is CASSQISGISTDTQYF. DNA for the CDR3: TGCGCCAGCAGCCAAATTAGCGGGATTAGCACAGATACGCAGTATTTT.

Concerning this clone itself: The same CDR3 also results from other DNA sequences found in this sample. The V call is TRBV28, the J call TRBJ1-3, with D possibly being TRBD1 (5 bases). Per the germline V gene, CDR1 is MDHEN and CDR2 is SYDVKM. The CDR3 is 14 residues long. Trimming left V 3 bases short and J 4 bases short, with 10 bases between. CDR3 sequence reads: CASSLGGTGNTIYF. The CDR3 nucleotides read TGTGCCAGCAGTTTGGGGGGGACGGGAAACACCATATATTTT.

The chain joins TRBV23-1 to TRBJ1-6, with D uncertain. TRBV23-1 is annotated as an ORF whose role is uncertain. The CDR3 is 13 amino acids. V was cut by 8 bases and J by 7 bases, with 12 bases left in between. The CDR3 protein is CASPQRENSPLHF. The DNA for the CDR3 is TGCGCCAGCCCCCAAAGGGAGAATTCACCCCTCCACTTT.

The rearrangement joins TRBV5-6 to TRBJ2-7; no reliable D call. The CDR3 totals 16 residues. Looked up from germline, CDR1 is SGHDT and CDR2 is YYEEEE. V lost 0 bases, J lost 2 bases, and 15 bases lay in between. In nucleotides, the CDR3 is TGTGCCAGCAGCTTGGCCGTGTGGGCAGGAACCTACGAGCAGTACTTC. Translated, it gives CASSLAVWAGTYEQYF.

The V gene is TRBV19, the J gene TRBJ1-2, with D possibly being TRBD1 (5 bases). The germline V and J ends were trimmed by 1 base and 2 bases, with 17 bases remaining between them. The germline CDR1 and CDR2 sequences are LNHDA and SQIVND (reference sequence). The CDR3 extends over 17 amino acids. The CDR3 DNA reads as TGTGCCAGTAGTATAGGAGGGGAGGTTTTGGCGAACTATGGCTACACCTTC. It codes for CASSIGGEVLANYGYTF.

This chain joins TRBV6-5 and TRBJ1-1; the D gene is possibly TRBD1 (6 bases). Germline V gene lookup returns CDR1 MNHEY and CDR2 SVGAGI. V shed 0 bases and J shed 3 bases, with 11 bases lying between them. The CDR3 loop spans 15 amino acids. Written as DNA, the CDR3 is TGTGCCAGCAGTTACTCGACAGGTTTGGACACTGAAGCTTTCTTT. Protein product: CASSYSTGLDTEAFF.

The chain recombines TRBV19 with TRBJ1-6; D unresolved. Germline CDR1 and CDR2: LNHDA and SQIVND (reference sequence). The CDR3 totals 15 residues. The V end was cut by 5 bases, the J end by 1 base, with 9 bases between. CDR3 DNA: TGTGCCAGTAGTGAGGGTTCATCCTATAATTCACCCCTCCACTTT. It yields the protein CASSEGSSYNSPLHF.

This rearrangement joins TRBV5-4 to TRBJ2-1; perhaps TRBD1 as D (5 bases). The CDR3 consists of 15 residues. Germline V gene lookup returns CDR1 SGHNT and CDR2 YYREEE (reference sequence). The V end was cut by 1 base, the J end by 8 bases, with 16 bases between. The CDR3 protein is CASSLTPRVYDEQFF. The DNA of the CDR3 is TGTGCCAGCAGCTTGACACCCAGGGTTTACGATGAGCAGTTCTTC.

The chain couples TRBV5-1 to TRBJ2-3, with 7 bases lining up with TRBD2. Germline CDR1 is SGHRS and CDR2 is YFSETQ. V lost 4 bases, J lost 7 bases, and 9 bases stayed unmatched. The CDR3 totals 14 residues. In nucleotides, the CDR3 is TGCGCCAGCAGCCCGGACCCGGGACTAAATACGCAGTATTTT. Residues: CASSPDPGLNTQYF.

The rearrangement uses TRBV5-4 and TRBJ1-2; the match to TRBD1 covers 10 bases. The CDR3 consists of 12 residues. CDR1 is SGHNT, CDR2 YYREEE, per germline (reference sequence). Trimming at V came to 1 base and at J to 12 bases, leaving 3 bases not matched to a gene. The chain's CDR3 is CASSLRQGAHTF. The CDR3 bases are TGTGCCAGCAGCTTGAGACAGGGGGCCCACACCTTC.

The chain joins TRBV4-1 to TRBJ1-2; 7 positions match TRBD1. Trimming cost V 0 bases and J 8 bases; bases outside gene matches: 3. CDR3 length equals 13 residues. CDR1 and CDR2 (germline): MGHRA, YSYEKL. Written as DNA, the CDR3 is TGCGCCAGCAGCCAAGAAGGGGGCCGGGGCTACACCTTC. Translation: CASSQEGGRGYTF.

V gene TRBV18 combines with J gene TRBJ1-4; D uncertain. Deletions cut 6 bases from V and 11 bases from J, with 10 bases between. This CDR3 has 11 amino acids. CDR1 KGHSH and CDR2 LQKENI come from the germline V gene. The CDR3 spells CASSGSGKLFF. As DNA, the CDR3 is TGTGCCAGCTCGGGGTCGGGGAAACTGTTTTTT.